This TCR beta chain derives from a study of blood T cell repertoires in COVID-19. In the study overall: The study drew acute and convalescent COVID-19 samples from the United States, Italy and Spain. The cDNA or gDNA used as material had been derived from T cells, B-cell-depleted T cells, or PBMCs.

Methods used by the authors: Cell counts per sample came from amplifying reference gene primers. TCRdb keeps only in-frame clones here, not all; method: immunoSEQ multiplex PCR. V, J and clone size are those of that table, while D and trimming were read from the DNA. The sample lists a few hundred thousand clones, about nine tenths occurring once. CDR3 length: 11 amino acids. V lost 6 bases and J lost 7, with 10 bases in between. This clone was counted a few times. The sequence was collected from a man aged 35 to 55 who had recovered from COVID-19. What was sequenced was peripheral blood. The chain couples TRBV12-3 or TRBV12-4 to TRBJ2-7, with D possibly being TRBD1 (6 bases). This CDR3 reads CASSRGQEQYF. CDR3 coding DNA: TGTGCCAGCAGCCGAGGACAGGAGCAGTACTTC.